A selection of T cell receptor beta chains follows, all from one sample in a study of T cell repertoires in cytomegalovirus infection. No antigen has been assigned to these receptors. TCRdb re-called the reads through MiXCR, storing one row per CDR3 protein. This table has roughly 700,000 distinct CDR3 sequences, roughly 30% appearing once. Material: cultured PBMCs, obtained from culture after CMV antigen stimulation. These receptors all come from a human donor in good health (CMV status not recorded). Some clones in this sample may be carry-over from other donors' samples. Each CDR3 is given with its conserved first and last residue. The order of the fields is J gene, clone size, V gene, D gene, CDR3 DNA, CDR3 protein. The D gene is left open where the match is weak. Size tells how often a clone was seen (once, few, many) or the class of an expanded clone, and some rows leave it out.

TRBJ1-1 - TRBV27 - TGTGCCAGCAGACCCCCTGGACAGATGAACACTGAAGCTTTCTTT CASRPPGQMNTEAFF
TRBJ2-1 - TRBV7-2 TRBD2 TGTGCCAGCAGCCCGTCTAGCGGGTCCTGGGGGGAGCAGTTCTTC CASSPSSGSWGEQFF
TRBJ2-2 - TRBV7-6 - TGTGCCAGCAGCCCAACAGGGTTTCGGAACACCGGGGAGCTGTTTTTT CASSPTGFRNTGELFF
TRBJ1-1 - TRBV6-6 TRBD1 TGTGCCAGCAGTTACACCCCTGACAGGGAGGGTACTGAAGCTTTCTTT CASSYTPDREGTEAFF
TRBJ2-3 - TRBV20-1 - TGCAGTGCTAGTTTCTCAGATACGCAGTATTTT CSASFSDTQYF
TRBJ2-3 - TRBV7-6 TRBD2 TGTGCCAGCAGCACGGGAGTAGCGGGATACACAGATACGCAGTATTTT CASSTGVAGYTDTQYF
TRBJ2-5 few TRBV7-2 - TGTGCCAGCAGCCCCTTACGGGGGAGGGAGACCCAGTACTTC CASSPLRGRETQYF
TRBJ1-4 many TRBV7-6 TRBD1 TGTGCCAGCAGCCTACTCAGGAGGGGGCTCGGAAAACTGTTTTTT CASSLLRRGLGKLFF
TRBJ2-1 - TRBV11-2 - TGTGCCAGCAGCCCCAACCTGGAGAGCAATGAGCAGTTCTTC CASSPNLESNEQFF
TRBJ1-3 - TRBV30 - TGTGCCTGGAGTGTAGCTGGGAGTACTGGAAACACCATATATTTT CAWSVAGSTGNTIYF
TRBJ2-5 few TRBV28 TRBD2 TGTGCCAGCAGCCCCTCCCTAGCGGGGACGGGAGAGACCCAGTACTTC CASSPSLAGTGETQYF
TRBJ1-5 - TRBV7-2 - TGTGCCAGCAGCTTAGCGTCGGGGGGCATGGGCAATCAGCCCCAGCATTTT CASSLASGGMGNQPQHF
TRBJ1-2 few TRBV5-6 - TGTGCCAGCAGCTTCTCGGATCTCTATGGCTACACCTTC CASSFSDLYGYTF
TRBJ1-1 - TRBV6-1 - TGTGCCAGCAGGGGAACCGGGACATCCGAAGCTTTCTTT CASRGTGTSEAFF
TRBJ2-7 - TRBV7-2 TRBD1 TGTGTCAGCAGCTCAGGACAGGGCTCGGACGAGCAGTACTTC CVSSSGQGSDEQYF
TRBJ2-7 - TRBV7-9 - TGTGCCAGCAGCTCAGTGGGGGAAGGGAAAACCTACGAGCAGTACTTC CASSSVGEGKTYEQYF
TRBJ2-7 - TRBV7-9 TRBD2 TGTGCCAGCAGCTCGACTAGCGGGAGGGCCGCCTACGAGCAGTACTTC CASSSTSGRAAYEQYF
TRBJ2-7 few TRBV7-2 - TGTGCCAGCAGCTCAGGGGGGACGGCGACCTACGAGCAGTACTTC CASSSGGTATYEQYF
TRBJ2-3 - TRBV24-1 TRBD2 TGTGCCACCAGTGACGGGACTAGCGGGAGGGCCGTAGATACGCAGTATTTT CATSDGTSGRAVDTQYF
TRBJ1-1 - TRBV18 - TGTGCCAGCTCACCGGTGGTTGCTGAAGCTTTCTTT CASSPVVAEAFF
TRBJ1-2 many TRBV7-2 TRBD1 TGTGCCAGCAGCACATACGGGACAGGGAACTATGGCTACACCTTC CASSTYGTGNYGYTF
TRBJ2-7 - TRBV12-3/TRBV12-4 - TGTGCCAGCACCCTTACCCCCGGGGGATCCTACGAGCAGTACTTC CASTLTPGGSYEQYF
TRBJ2-5 - TRBV11-2 - TGTGCCAGCAGCTTAGAATTTGGGGGGGCGGGGCGGAAGACCCAGTACTTC CASSLEFGGAGRKTQYF
TRBJ1-2 many TRBV7-2 - TGTGCCAGCAGCCCACGTGGGGGAAACTATGGCTACACCTTC CASSPRGGNYGYTF
TRBJ1-3 - TRBV28 - TGTGCCAGCAGGGATTCTCCGGGATTTGGAAACACCATATATTTT CASRDSPGFGNTIYF
TRBJ2-2 many TRBV7-2 TRBD1 TGTGCCACCCGGTCGGGACAGAAGAACACCGGGGAGCTGTTTTTT CATRSGQKNTGELFF
TRBJ2-5 - TRBV12-3/TRBV12-4 - TGTGCCAGCAGCCGGGACTCGCTGCGAGAGACCCAGTACTTC CASSRDSLRETQYF
TRBJ2-3 many TRBV7-2 - TGTGCCAGCAGCTTAGCGGGAGATGGCACAGATACGCAGTATTTT CASSLAGDGTDTQYF
TRBJ2-5 - TRBV6-5 TRBD2 TGTGCCAGCAGTTATAGCCTAGCGGGGAACCAAGAGACCCAGTACTTC CASSYSLAGNQETQYF
TRBJ1-1 - TRBV7-2 - TGTGCCAGCAGCTTAGTAAGGGGACAGAACACTGAAGCTTTCTTT CASSLVRGQNTEAFF
TRBJ1-5 few TRBV7-2 - TGTGCCAGCTCCCCGGCCCCTGATCAGCCCCAGCATTTT CASSPAPDQPQHF
TRBJ1-1 - TRBV25-1 - TGTGCCAGCAGTCCCTCTGGGCCAGGACGGGGAGCTTTCTTT CASSPSGPGRGAFF
TRBJ2-1 - TRBV7-9 TRBD2 TGTGCCAGCAGCCTTCCTAGCGGGATCTACAATGAGCAGTTCTTC CASSLPSGIYNEQFF
TRBJ1-1 many TRBV12-3/TRBV12-4 - TGTGCCAGCAGTTTGACCAGGTTGAACACTGAAGCTTTCTTT CASSLTRLNTEAFF